One T cell receptor beta chain is described in this entry. What it binds is not known. The protocol was immunoSEQ multiplex PCR, while the TCRdb copy is restricted to in-frame clones and leaves out a portion. Of around 400,000 clones listed, 75% to 95% are singletons. This specimen belongs to a study of Ad26.COV2.S vaccination and SARS-CoV-2 variants. About the research overall: In the study, Ad26.COV2.S was injected intramuscularly once, or twice 56 days apart.

Study-wide findings and caveats: Vaccine and placebo groups showed comparable non-spike TCR breadth. Vaccine recipients had higher spike-specific TCR breadth than placebo recipients.

Germline V gene sequence: CDR1 SGHTA, CDR2 FQGNSA. Deletions cut 1 base from V and 1 base from J, with 8 bases between. The length of the CDR3 is 14 residues. The treatment denotes: roughly 18 received Ad26.COV2.S at low or high dose, single or two shots; about 5 received placebo; per-sample allocation not given. Collection of the samples took place on day 63 after the first injection of vaccine or placebo. Sequenced material: peripheral blood, taken in a trial of Ad26.COV2.S vaccine versus placebo. This receptor was identified in a person aged 18 to 65 who received the Ad26.COV2.S COVID-19 vaccine or a placebo. The V gene is TRBV7-2, the J gene TRBJ2-7; D is ambiguous. CDR3 in DNA: TGTGCCAGCAGCTTAGGTCCAGGATCCTACGAGCAGTACTTC. Amino acid sequence: CASSLGPGSYEQYF. Complete variable domain (other parts from reference TRBV7-2 and TRBJ2-7): GAGVSQSPSNKVTEKGKDVELRCDPISGHTALYWYRQSLGQGLEFLIYFQGNSAPDKSGLPSDRFSAERTGGSVSTLTIQRTQQEDSAVYLCASSLGPGSYEQYFGPGTRLTVT.